This TCR beta chain is drawn from a study of blood T cell repertoires in COVID-19. Trimming removed 0 bases from V and 8 bases from J; junction bases left unmatched: 12. The CDR3 runs 17 residues. Looked up from germline, CDR1 is SNHLY and CDR2 is FYNNEI. The method was immunoSEQ multiplex PCR; TCRdb's version includes in-frame clones alone and lacks a portion of them. The sample shows some 190,000 clones, 84% of them seen only once. This receptor was identified in a woman older than 75 with COVID-19, enrolled during active disease. Sequenced: peripheral blood. The V gene is TRBV2, the J gene TRBJ2-4; 8 nucleotides agree with TRBD2. For the CDR3, the DNA is TGTGCCAGCAGTGAAGCGAAGGGGCGGGGGGCAAGGGACATTCAGTACTTC. It translates to CASSEAKGRGARDIQYF.